The next 17 T cell receptor beta chains were all read from a single sample in a study of T-cell memory formation after mild COVID-19. Each CDR3 protein gets one entry after TCRdb re-called the 5' RACE reads with MiXCR. In the table there are about 170,000 distinct CDR3 sequences, 10% to 15% of which are singletons. Source material: PBMCs or a T cell subset sorted from them (not recorded which). The receptors derive from a man aged 18 to 29 who had mild COVID-19 (a few samples of this study predate the infection). Cell type and time point are not known.

This clonotype came up a few times. The chain carries TRBV18 and TRBJ1-1; weak D call: TRBD1 (5 bases). The CDR3 length is 15 residues. The ends were cut back, 3 bases at V and 5 bases at J, with 16 bases in the middle. The germline gives CDR1 KGHSH, CDR2 LQKENI. The CDR3 nucleotides are TGTGCCAGCTCACCCCCTCAGGGAGGGAAGACTGAAGCTTTCTTT. Translation gives CASSPPQGGKTEAFF.

This clonotype was detected once. The chain uses TRBV29-1 and TRBJ2-1; D is uncertain. V shed 3 bases and J shed 10 bases, with 10 bases lying between them. The V gene's germline CDR1 is SQVTM and CDR2 ANQGSEA. This CDR3 comprises 11 residues. The chain's CDR3 is CSVDKVWEQFF. The CDR3, as DNA: TGCAGCGTTGATAAGGTGTGGGAGCAGTTCTTC.

The genes are TRBV20-1 and TRBJ1-4; D uncertain. V lost 3 bases and J 8 bases, leaving 13 bases between the germline ends. The length of the CDR3 is 13 residues. Germline values: CDR1 DFQATT, CDR2 SNEGSKA (reference sequence). CDR3 residues: CSARVSGPEKLFF. In DNA, the CDR3 is TGCAGTGCTAGGGTGTCGGGTCCAGAAAAACTGTTTTTT.

V usage is TRBV19 and J usage is TRBJ2-2; 8 bases agree with TRBD1. J lost 1 base, V lost 7 bases, and 5 bases had no gene match. Germline V CDR1 and CDR2: LNHDA, SQIVND (reference sequence). There are 15 residues in the CDR3. The CDR3 DNA follows: TGTGCCAGTAATGGAGGGACAGGGAACACCGGGGAGCTGTTTTTT. Protein product: CASNGGTGNTGELFF.

This clonotype was detected once. J is TRBJ1-2 and V is TRBV10-2; D remains ambiguous. The CDR3 length is 11 residues. V lost 6 bases and J 8 bases, leaving 10 bases between the germline ends. Germline V gives CDR1 WSHSY, CDR2 SAAADI. The CDR3 loop reads CASRDGEGYTF. CDR3 DNA: TGCGCCAGCAGAGATGGGGAGGGCTACACCTTC.

V gene TRBV7-6 combines with J gene TRBJ2-3, with D possibly matching TRBD1 (5 bases). The CDR3 runs 13 residues. Germline V lookup: CDR1 SGHVS, CDR2 FNYEAQ. V dropped 3 bases and J dropped 14 bases, with 18 bases sitting between them. CDR3 in DNA: TGTGCCAGCAGCTTCGGACCCACCCTCAGGGCGTATTTT. It codes for CASSFGPTLRAYF. The entire variable domain, with the rest obtained from reference TRBV7-6 and TRBJ2-3, is as follows: GAGVSQSPRYKVTKRGQDVALRCDPISGHVSLYWYRQALGQGPEFLTYFNYEAQQDKSGLPNDRFSAERPEGSISTLTIQRTEQRDSAMYRCASSFGPTLRAYFGPGTRLTVL.

The rearrangement joins TRBV20-1 to TRBJ2-6, with unresolved D. The CDR3 consists of 16 residues. From germline, CDR1 is DFQATT and CDR2 SNEGSKA (reference sequence). Trimming shortened V by 3 bases and J by 4 bases, and 16 bases separated the two germline ends. The DNA of the CDR3 is TGCAGTGCTAGTGCTAATTGGGGATCCGGGGCCAACGTCCTGACTTTC. It yields the protein CSASANWGSGANVLTF.

This clonotype was observed many times. The CDR3 sequence: CASSLEVAVAGVSYNEQFF. CDR3 nucleotides: TGTGCCAGCAGCTTAGAGGTGGCTGTAGCGGGGGTGTCCTACAATGAGCAGTTCTTC. This chain links TRBV7-2 with TRBJ2-1, with 9 positions matching TRBD2. The CDR3 has 19 residues. The V gene end was trimmed by 1 base and the J gene end by 1 base; junction bases not matched to a gene: 11. The V gene's germline CDR1 is SGHTA and CDR2 FQGNSA. Complete variable domain (other parts from reference TRBV7-2 and TRBJ2-1): GAGVSQSPSNKVTEKGKDVELRCDPISGHTALYWYRQSLGQGLEFLIYFQGNSAPDKSGLPSDRFSAERTGGSVSTLTIQRTQQEDSAVYLCASSLEVAVAGVSYNEQFFGPGTRLTVL.

The rearrangement links TRBV7-2 to TRBJ2-6; D not resolved. This CDR3 is 18 amino acids long. V shed 3 bases and J shed 0 bases, with 15 bases lying between them. Per germline, CDR1 SGHTA and CDR2 FQGNSA. This chain's CDR3 is CASSLGSGRSSGANVLTF. The DNA for the CDR3 is TGTGCCAGCAGCTTGGGATCCGGCAGGAGCTCTGGGGCCAACGTCCTGACTTTC.

This clonotype was counted many times. CDR3 bases: TGCGCCAGCAGCCCGGCGGTGACCACTGAAGCTTTCTTT. Translated: CASSPAVTTEAFF. V and J are TRBV4-3 and TRBJ1-1; D unresolved. This CDR3 is built from 13 residues. Germline lookup yields CDR1 LGHNA and CDR2 YSLEER. V gave up 4 bases and J gave up 4 bases, with 10 bases separating them.

This clonotype has more than one count but fewer than ten. The rearrangement uses TRBV11-1 and TRBJ1-6; a possible D gene is TRBD1 (5 bases). This CDR3 is built from 13 residues. Per the germline V gene, CDR1 is SGHAT and CDR2 is FQDESV (reference sequence). Trimming took off 5 bases at V and 9 bases at J, with 11 bases between the two ends. The chain's CDR3 is CASSPGGVSPLHF. The DNA of the CDR3 is TGTGCCAGCAGCCCGGGGGGGGTTTCACCCCTCCACTTT.

This clonotype was counted between two and nine times. The V call is TRBV3-1, the J call TRBJ1-3, with 11 nucleotides matching TRBD1. CDR3 length: 16 amino acids. V gave up 4 bases and J gave up 3 bases; unmatched junction bases: 5. CDR1 is LGHDT and CDR2 is YNNKEL in the germline V gene (reference sequence). The DNA for the CDR3 is TGTGCCAGCAGCCCGGGACAGGGGGTCTTTGGAAACACCATATATTTT. Translating gives CASSPGQGVFGNTIYF.

This clonotype was seen a few times. This chain connects TRBV5-1 to TRBJ2-1; D might be TRBD1 or TRBD2, each matching 6 bases. The V end was cut by 6 bases, the J end by 1 base, with 11 bases between. CDR3 length equals 14 residues. The germline gives CDR1 SGHRS, CDR2 YFSETQ. The CDR3 nucleotides read TGCGCCAGCACGCGAGGGGGGTCCTACAATGAGCAGTTCTTC. Its translation is CASTRGGSYNEQFF.

This clonotype has a handful of counts. This chain links TRBV5-1 with TRBJ1-3; D is possibly TRBD1 (5 bases). This CDR3 comprises 17 residues. CDR1 is SGHRS, CDR2 YFSETQ, per germline. Trimming removed 6 bases from V and 0 bases from J, with 19 bases in between. The CDR3 DNA is TGCGCCAGCAAGCTTGGGTGGCAGGGAAGCTCTGGAAACACCATATATTTT. It encodes CASKLGWQGSSGNTIYF.

This clonotype has just a few counts. The genes are TRBV4-3 and TRBJ2-7; D remains unclear. CDR1 and CDR2 from the germline V gene are LGHNA and YSLEER. The CDR3 covers 13 residues. V lost 0 bases, J lost 6 bases, and 9 bases lay in between. Written as DNA, the CDR3 is TGCGCCAGCAGCCAAGAAAGGTCCGGCGAGCAGTACTTC. As protein: CASSQERSGEQYF.

There are a few counts of this clonotype. The V and J genes are TRBV3-1 and TRBJ2-1; the match to TRBD2 covers 8 bases. This CDR3 has 15 residues. In germline, CDR1 is LGHDT, CDR2 YNNKEL (reference sequence). Losses at the gene ends were 4 bases for V and 8 bases for J; bases not matched to a gene: 10. The CDR3 reads CASSPRGSGADEQFF. CDR3 coding DNA: TGTGCCAGCAGCCCTCGGGGTAGCGGGGCGGATGAGCAGTTCTTC.

This clonotype showed up just a few times. The chain links TRBV19 to TRBJ1-5, with no clear D. CDR1 and CDR2 (germline): LNHDA, SQIVND (reference sequence). Trimming took off 6 bases at V and 0 bases at J, with 12 bases between the two ends. There are 15 residues in the CDR3. The DNA of the CDR3 is TGTGCCAGTAGCTCGGACGGTCTTAGCAATCAGCCCCAGCATTTT. As protein: CASSSDGLSNQPQHF. Looking up the rest from reference TRBV19 and TRBJ1-5 gives the full variable domain: DGGITQSPKYLFRKEGQNVTLSCEQNLNHDAMYWYRQDPGQGLRLIYYSQIVNDFQKGDIAEGYSVSREKKESFPLTVTSAQKNPTAFYLCASSSDGLSNQPQHFGDGTRLSIL.